This T cell receptor beta chain emerged from a study of metastatic and nonmetastatic thyroid tumors. Findings of the study overall: It was reported that TCR beta diversity was significantly higher in malignant thyroid tumors than benign nodules, in blood and tumor.

Patients underwent thyroid surgery, and none had received any treatment before it. This clone was observed many times. Antigen specificity is unknown. Original processing methods: Across clinicopathological groups, CDR3 differences served as the basis for building a distant-metastasis classifier for papillary thyroid cancer. TCRdb re-clonotyped the PCR reads via MiXCR. The V and J calls were determined by TCRdb, not by the authors. Of approximately 74,000 clones listed, approximately 15% are singletons. This TCR came from a male donor with papillary thyroid cancer or a benign thyroid nodule (not recorded which). Some clones in this sample may be carry-over from other donors' samples. Sequenced input: blood.

This CDR3 is CASSLAPGLAGSGELFF. The CDR3 DNA is TGTGCCAGCAGCTTAGCCCCAGGACTAGCGGGGTCCGGGGAGCTGTTTTTT. This sequence joins TRBV7-2 and TRBJ2-2; 12 nucleotides agree with TRBD2. In germline, CDR1 is SGHTA, CDR2 FQGNSA. V trimming: 0 bases; J trimming: 6 bases; junction bases outside the gene matches: 5. The CDR3 loop spans 17 amino acids.